The 6 T cell receptor beta chains below were found in one sample sequenced in a study of blood T cell repertoires in COVID-19. Sequencing used immunoSEQ multiplex PCR; TCRdb keeps in-frame clones, though not all of them. The table has about 290,000 clones, about 89% seen once; the top ten hold about 4.2%. Sequenced sample: peripheral blood. All receptors come from a middle-aged man with acute or convalescent COVID-19.

The rearrangement joins TRBV28 to TRBJ1-3; D is uncertain. CDR3 size: 14 residues. CDR1 and CDR2 (germline): MDHEN, SYDVKM. Trimming took 6 bases from V and 4 from J, leaving 13 bases between them. CDR3 protein: CASSNVATGNTIYF. The CDR3, as DNA: TGTGCCAGCAGCAACGTAGCTACGGGAAACACCATATATTTT.

The chain has TRBV30 and TRBJ1-2; maybe TRBD1 (5 bases). V gave up 4 bases and J gave up 4 bases, with 10 bases separating them. Looked up from germline, CDR1 is GTSNPN and CDR2 is SVGIG (reference sequence). The CDR3 covers 12 residues. CDR3 sequence reads: CAWTRTTYGYTF. Here the CDR3 DNA reads TGTGCCTGGACGAGGACAACCTATGGCTACACCTTC.

The gene calls are TRBV2 and TRBJ1-1, with D tentatively TRBD1 (6 bases). The CDR3 length is 13 residues. The ends were cut back, 4 bases at V and 4 bases at J, with 10 bases in the middle. Germline assignment: CDR1 SNHLY and CDR2 FYNNEI. The CDR3 loop is CASSGGGRTEAFF. The DNA of the CDR3 is TGTGCCAGCAGTGGGGGGGGCCGCACTGAAGCTTTCTTT.

The J gene is TRBJ1-1, the V gene TRBV6-5, with D possibly being TRBD1 (5 bases). Trimming took 10 bases from V and 3 from J, leaving 12 bases between them. Germline CDR1 MNHEY, CDR2 SVGAGI. The CDR3 consists of 12 residues. The CDR3 is CAIDREYTEAFF. The CDR3 DNA reads TGTGCCATAGACAGAGAGTACACTGAAGCTTTCTTT.

The V call is TRBV5-5, the J call TRBJ2-2; D unresolved. The ends were cut back, 5 bases at V and 5 bases at J, with 10 bases in the middle. The CDR3 covers 13 residues. Germline V gene data show CDR1 as SGHKS and CDR2 as YYEKEE (reference sequence). The CDR3 coding sequence is TGTGCCAGCAGTCCCATAGTGACCGGGGAGCTGTTTTTT. Translated, it gives CASSPIVTGELFF.

The chain combines TRBV12-3 or TRBV12-4 with TRBJ2-7; maybe TRBD1 (6 bases). This CDR3 comprises 12 residues. V lost 4 bases, J lost 10 bases, and 14 bases lay in between. The CDR3 loop reads CASSSDRPPQYF. The CDR3 nucleotides are TGTGCCAGCAGTTCTGACAGGCCTCCCCAGTACTTC.